The rows below give T cell receptor beta chains drawn from one sample of a study of STAT5B mutations in CD4+ large granular lymphocyte leukemia. The data were produced by immunoSEQ multiplex PCR, yet TCRdb's version contains in-frame clones alone and is incomplete. The sample shows roughly 25,000 clones, 60% to 80% of them seen only once. The specimen was CD4+ T cells from blood buffy coats. Source of these receptors: a human donor in good health. Each CDR3 is given with its conserved first and last residue. D genes are given only for firm matches. Size tells how often a clone was seen (once, few, many) or the class of an expanded clone, and some rows leave it out.

cdr3_aa cdr3_nt clone_size j_call d_call v_call
CAWSVQGRGSPLHF TGTGCCTGGAGTGTACAGGGGCGTGGTTCACCCCTCCACTTT NA TRBJ1-6 TRBD1 TRBV30
CASSITGGTDTQYF TGTGCCAGTAGTATAACGGGGGGCACAGATACGCAGTATTTT NA TRBJ2-3 NA TRBV19
CASSLVWGAQVNSPLHF TGTGCCAGCAGCTTGGTTTGGGGGGCGCAGGTTAATTCACCCCTCCACTTT NA TRBJ1-6 NA TRBV5-5
CASSWDKSYEQYF TGCGCCAGCAGCTGGGACAAATCCTACGAGCAGTACTTC NA TRBJ2-7 NA TRBV5-1
CASSQDHELPNQPQHF TGCGCCAGCAGCCAAGATCATGAACTCCCTAATCAGCCCCAGCATTTT NA TRBJ1-5 NA TRBV4-1
CASTGGQQETQYF TGCGCCAGCACCGGGGGGCAGCAAGAGACCCAGTACTTC NA TRBJ2-5 NA TRBV5-1
CASSDGLAGGRDTQYF TGTGCCAGCAGCGACGGACTAGCGGGGGGCCGGGATACGCAGTATTTT NA TRBJ2-3 TRBD2 TRBV7-3
CASSLDRGRPNTEAFF TGCGCCAGCAGCTTGGACAGGGGGCGACCAAACACTGAAGCTTTCTTT NA TRBJ1-1 TRBD1 TRBV5-1
CAYRGTSGLLSYNEQFF TGTGCCTATCGGGGGACTAGCGGATTACTCTCCTACAATGAGCAGTTCTTC NA TRBJ2-1 TRBD2 TRBV30
CASSQAPREKLFF TGCGCCAGCAGTCAGGCACCGCGTGAAAAACTGTTTTTT once TRBJ1-4 NA TRBV4-1
CASSLVGRRYEQYF TGTGCCAGCAGCTTGGTAGGGAGGAGGTACGAGCAGTACTTC NA TRBJ2-7 NA TRBV5-6
CASSLLGENTEAFF TGTGCCAGCAGCTTGCTAGGGGAGAACACTGAAGCTTTCTTT few TRBJ1-1 NA TRBV5-8
CASSLLQGDYGYTF TGCGCCAGCAGCTTGTTACAGGGGGACTATGGCTACACCTTC NA TRBJ1-2 TRBD1 TRBV5-1
CASSLSVGSGNTIYF TGTGCCAGCAGCTTATCTGTTGGCTCTGGAAACACCATATATTTT NA TRBJ1-3 NA TRBV7-8
CASSSQGDPIGGNQPQHF TGTGCCAGTAGTTCCCAGGGGGACCCCATCGGGGGCAATCAGCCCCAGCATTTT NA TRBJ1-5 TRBD1 TRBV19
CASGPGLEFF TGTGCCAGCGGGCCGGGACTAGAGTTCTTC NA TRBJ2-1 TRBD2 TRBV6-5
CASSTMGMALAGGPEKQFF TGTGCCAGTAGTACCATGGGAATGGCTCTAGCGGGAGGCCCGGAAAAGCAGTTCTTC NA TRBJ2-1 TRBD2 TRBV19
CSASLISGRAGTQYF TGCAGCGCCTCACTTATTAGCGGGAGGGCTGGTACGCAGTATTTT NA TRBJ2-3 TRBD2 TRBV29-1
CASSPMTGLTNQPQHF TGTGCCAGCAGCCCAATGACAGGGCTTACCAATCAGCCCCAGCATTTT few TRBJ1-5 TRBD1 TRBV6-6
CASSILGQKLTEQYF TGTGCCAGCAGTATACTCGGACAGAAATTAACCGAGCAGTACTTC medium-sized TRBJ2-7 NA TRBV28
CASSRGQGVRNEKLFF TGCGCCAGCAGCCGAGGCCAGGGGGTAAGAAATGAAAAACTGTTTTTT NA TRBJ1-4 TRBD1 TRBV5-1
CASSLRAPVNTEAFF TGTGCCAGCAGCTTAAGGGCCCCGGTGAACACTGAAGCTTTCTTT NA TRBJ1-1 NA TRBV7-2
CASSPTRDRGQAFF TGTGCCAGCAGCCCTACCCGGGACAGGGGGCAAGCTTTCTTT NA TRBJ1-1 TRBD1 TRBV6-5
CASSGRTENNEKLFF TGTGCCAGCAGTGGTAGGACTGAAAATAATGAAAAACTGTTTTTT once TRBJ1-4 NA TRBV25-1
CASSLEGVGAEAFF TGTGCCAGCAGCTTAGAGGGGGTTGGCGCTGAAGCTTTCTTT NA TRBJ1-1 NA TRBV11-2
CASSSAGQGYGYTF TGTGCCAGCAGCTCCGCGGGACAGGGCTATGGCTACACCTTC NA TRBJ1-2 TRBD1 TRBV7-9
CASSRTSPNTGELFF TGTGCCAGCAGCCGGACTAGCCCTAACACCGGGGAGCTGTTTTTT NA TRBJ2-2 TRBD2 TRBV7-2
CSVGGSYNEQFF TGCAGCGTTGGCGGGAGCTACAATGAGCAGTTCTTC NA TRBJ2-1 TRBD2 TRBV29-1
CASSDRRTIQPQHF TGTGCCAGCAGTGACAGGCGGACCATTCAGCCCCAGCATTTT once TRBJ1-5 NA TRBV6-4
CASSEISRETQYF TGTGCCAGCAGTGAGATTAGCAGAGAGACCCAGTACTTC NA TRBJ2-5 NA TRBV2
CASSLGHSNTGELFF TGTGCCAGCAGCTTAGGACATTCGAACACCGGGGAGCTGTTTTTT NA TRBJ2-2 NA TRBV7-3
CASSQGPSGSYGYTF TGCGCCAGCAGCCAAGGCCCCTCTGGGAGCTATGGCTACACCTTC NA TRBJ1-2 NA TRBV4-1
CASSLDVGQPQHF TGTGCCAGCAGCCTAGATGTGGGCCAGCCCCAGCATTTT NA TRBJ1-5 NA TRBV9
CASSYPPRSGTEAFF TGTGCCAGCAGTTACCCCCCGAGGTCAGGGACTGAAGCTTTCTTT few TRBJ1-1 NA TRBV6-6
CASSLDSGSVTF TGTGCCAGCAGCTTGGATTCCGGCTCGGTAACTTTT NA TRBJ2-3 NA TRBV5-4
CASSIAGTSLNEQFF TGTGCCAGCAGCATAGCCGGGACTAGTCTCAATGAGCAGTTCTTC NA TRBJ2-1 TRBD2 TRBV7-2
CASSKSGGGNQPQHF TGTGCCAGCAGCAAATCTGGTGGGGGCAATCAGCCCCAGCATTTT NA TRBJ1-5 NA TRBV7-2
CAISEGQGSGYTF TGTGCCATCAGTGAAGGACAGGGCTCTGGCTACACCTTC once TRBJ1-2 TRBD1 TRBV10-3
CASSPPAAPLHF TGTGCCAGCAGTCCTCCCGCCGCACCCCTCCACTTT few TRBJ1-6 NA TRBV27
CASRAGTSGAEAFF TGTGCCAGCAGGGCCGGGACATCTGGGGCTGAAGCTTTCTTT NA TRBJ1-1 NA TRBV7-9
CASRPDRVAQNTEAFF TGTGCCAGCAGACCGGACAGGGTGGCCCAGAACACTGAAGCTTTCTTT NA TRBJ1-1 TRBD1 TRBV27
CASSLVGSDNQPQHF TGTGCCAGCAGCTTGGTTGGATCGGATAATCAGCCCCAGCATTTT NA TRBJ1-5 NA TRBV4-2
CASSDPGGQGALEAFF TGTGCCAGCAGCGACCCGGGTGGGCAGGGGGCTTTAGAAGCTTTCTTT NA TRBJ1-1 TRBD1 TRBV5-4
CASSEGGGEEQFF TGTGCCAGCAGTGAAGGTGGAGGGGAGGAGCAGTTCTTC NA TRBJ2-1 NA TRBV25-1
CASSEWAGPETQYF TGTGCCAGCAGCGAATGGGCAGGGCCCGAGACCCAGTACTTC NA TRBJ2-5 NA TRBV11-1
CASSPGLGVHNEQFF TGTGCCAGCTCACCGGGACTAGGGGTACACAATGAGCAGTTCTTC once TRBJ2-1 TRBD2 TRBV18
CASARGAPPTDTQYF TGTGCTAGTGCCCGCGGGGCCCCTCCCACAGATACGCAGTATTTT once TRBJ2-3 NA TRBV12-5
CASYSGRAGINTGELFF TGTGCCAGCTACTCGGGGAGAGCGGGGATTAACACCGGGGAGCTGTTTTTT NA TRBJ2-2 TRBD2 TRBV18
CSVVQTPNTEAFF TGCAGCGTTGTCCAAACACCGAACACTGAAGCTTTCTTT NA TRBJ1-1 NA TRBV29-1
CASSLEAWDRDYTGELFF TGCGCCAGCAGCTTGGAGGCGTGGGACAGGGACTACACCGGGGAGCTGTTTTTT NA TRBJ2-2 TRBD1 TRBV5-1
CASSPDRENIQYF TGTGCCAGCAGCCCGGACAGGGAGAACATTCAGTACTTC NA TRBJ2-4 TRBD1 TRBV6-5
CASSVLVTTGDVLSYEQYF TGTGCCAGCAGCGTACTCGTTACGACTGGGGATGTGTTAAGCTACGAGCAGTACTTC once TRBJ2-7 NA TRBV9
CASRNVAEAFF TGTGCCAGCAGAAATGTGGCTGAAGCTTTCTTT NA TRBJ1-1 NA TRBV6-5
CASSLEVSYGYTF TGTGCCAGCAGCTTGGAAGTCAGCTATGGCTACACCTTC NA TRBJ1-2 NA TRBV5-6
CASCDKVSSYNEQFF TGTGCCAGCTGCGATAAGGTGAGCTCCTACAATGAGCAGTTCTTC NA TRBJ2-1 NA TRBV2
CATSRGHPSGETQYF TGTGCCACCAGCAGAGGCCACCCCTCCGGGGAGACCCAGTACTTC NA TRBJ2-5 NA TRBV15
CASSITTGVNTEAFF TGTGCCAGCAGCATAACGACAGGGGTGAACACTGAAGCTTTCTTT NA TRBJ1-1 TRBD1 TRBV11-2
CASSASGMQADTQYF TGTGCCAGCAGCGCTAGCGGGATGCAGGCAGATACGCAGTATTTT NA TRBJ2-3 TRBD2 TRBV9
CASSQSFQGPYEQYF TGCGCCAGCAGTCAATCGTTCCAGGGCCCCTACGAGCAGTACTTC NA TRBJ2-7 NA TRBV23-1